These 32 T cell receptor beta chains came from one sample sequenced in a study of tumor and adjacent non-tumor tissue in lung cancer. The library came from three nested PCR rounds adapted from ARM-PCR protocols. TCRdb re-called the multiplex PCR reads with MiXCR, one entry per CDR3 protein. The data show under 150,000 distinct CDR3 sequences, with approximately 66% seen just once and 18% held by the top ten. RNA was extracted from bulk tissue without any cell sorting. The specimen was lung tumor tissue. The receptors originated from a man between 60 and 75 years old with small cell lung cancer.

This chain joins TRBV6-1 and TRBJ1-1; D is uncertain. This CDR3 has 14 residues. Germline CDR1 is MNHNS and CDR2 is SASEGT. The V end lost 6 bases, the J end lost 0 bases, and 11 bases lay between the germline ends. The CDR3: CASRPYGMNTEAFF. Written as DNA, the CDR3 is TGTGCCAGCAGGCCTTACGGGATGAACACTGAAGCTTTCTTT.

Comments on this clonotype: A read error may account for a junction end that differs from germline. V and J are TRBV20-1 and TRBJ1-2; no reliable D call. The CDR3 length is 12 residues. From germline, CDR1 is DFQATT and CDR2 SNEGSKA (reference sequence). In DNA, the CDR3 is TGCAGTTCTAGAGATGTGAACTATGGCTACACATTC. It yields the protein CSSRDVNYGYTF.

The genes are TRBV5-1 and TRBJ2-1; D is uncertain. Germline V lookup: CDR1 SGHRS, CDR2 YFSETQ. This CDR3 spans 13 amino acids. V lost 4 bases to trimming and J lost 5 bases, with 10 bases between them. Written as DNA, the CDR3 is TGCGCCAGCAGCCTAGTAGGGAACAATGAGCAGTTCTTC. This gives the protein CASSLVGNNEQFF.

About this clonotype itself: One end of the junction varies from germline; a read error may be responsible. The gene calls are TRBV20-1 and TRBJ2-3; D uncertain. CDR1 is DFQATT, CDR2 SNEGSKA, per germline (reference sequence). The CDR3 is 11 residues long. CDR3 in DNA: TGCAGTGTTAGCACGGCAGATACACAGTATTTT. Its protein product is CSVSTADTQYF.

Worth noting for this clonotype: The final CDR3 position lacks the conserved phenylalanine or tryptophan, pointing to a likely read error. The chain uses TRBV11-2 and TRBJ2-2; the D gene could be TRBD1 or TRBD2 (5 bases each). The germline V gene encodes CDR1 SGHAT and CDR2 FQNNGV. V shed 2 bases and J shed 10 bases, with 17 bases lying between them. There are 15 residues in the CDR3. The CDR3 region is CASSLTPGPGEELFL. The CDR3 nucleotides are TGTGCCAGCAGCTTAACGCCGGGGCCTGGCGAGGAGCTGTTTCTT.

Of note for this clonotype: One junction end disagrees with the germline gene, perhaps due to a read error. The CDR3 sequence is CSARASTDLFYGYTF. CDR3 nucleotide sequence: TGCAGTGCTAGAGCGTCCACCGACCTCTTCTATGGCTACACATTC. The chain has TRBV20-1 and TRBJ1-2; D not resolved. The length of the CDR3 is 15 residues. From germline, CDR1 is DFQATT and CDR2 SNEGSKA (reference sequence).

The V call is TRBV5-5, the J call TRBJ1-4; D remains unclear. The V end was cut by 2 bases, the J end by 0 bases, with 17 bases between. The V gene's germline CDR1 is SGHKS and CDR2 YYEKEE (reference sequence). The CDR3 is made up of 18 amino acids. CDR3 region: CASSLAPSKAATNEKLFF. The CDR3 DNA follows: TGTGCCAGCAGCTTAGCACCTTCTAAGGCAGCAACTAATGAAAAACTGTTTTTT.

As for this clonotype: A much larger clone sits a single nucleotide away, making a read error possible. It is likely a read error, because the conserved phenylalanine at the end of the CDR3 is missing. The gene calls are TRBV29-1 and TRBJ2-1; 10 bases line up with TRBD2. The CDR3 is 13 amino acids. The ends lost 4 bases at V and 10 bases at J; junction bases unmatched: 7. Germline CDR1 is SQVTM and CDR2 is ANQGSEA. The CDR3 sequence is CSVAASGRREQFL. The CDR3, as DNA: TGCAGCGTTGCGGCTAGCGGGAGACGGGAGCAGTTCTTA.

On this clonotype: An end of the junction differs from the germline gene, which may be a read error. The chain links TRBV11-3 to TRBJ2-7; D gene uncertain. The CDR3 consists of 16 residues. From germline, CDR1 is SGHNT and CDR2 YENEEA. The CDR3 DNA follows: TGTGCCAGCTGCTTATGGAGTCGAGGAACCTACTACGAGCAGTACTTC. This sequence encodes CASCLWSRGTYYEQYF.

As concerns this clonotype: At one boundary the junction diverges from the germline segment, which might be a read error. V and J are TRBV20-1 and TRBJ2-1, with 7 bases fitting TRBD2. CDR1 and CDR2 from the germline V gene are DFQATT and SNEGSKA (reference sequence). The CDR3 extends over 17 amino acids. The CDR3 region has the DNA TGCAGTGCTAGAGAAAGGCTCTTAACGGGAGGCTCCAATGTGCAGTTCTTC. This translates into CSARERLLTGGSNVQFF.

The chain uses TRBV20-1 and TRBJ2-5; D perhaps matches TRBD1 (6 bases). The CDR3 length is 14 residues. Germline-derived CDR1 and CDR2 are DFQATT and SNEGSKA (reference sequence). The CDR3 here is CNASLDSRRETQYF. The CDR3 nucleotides read TGCAATGCGAGTCTGGACAGTCGCCGGGAGACCCAGTACTTC.

The V and J genes are TRBV6-5 and TRBJ1-1, with D maybe TRBD1 (5 bases). CDR3 size: 18 residues. V was cut by 0 bases and J by 2 bases, with 19 bases left in between. The germline gives CDR1 MNHEY, CDR2 SVGAGI. The CDR3 DNA reads as TGTGCCAGCAGTTACTCGTTTTGGGACGGGGGACTTAACACTGAAGCTTTCTTT. It is translated as CASSYSFWDGGLNTEAFF.

The table lists this clonotype with a few counts. The CDR3 region is CASSTGTSGSETQYF. CDR3 DNA: TGCGCCAGCTCAACCGGGACTAGCGGGAGCGAGACCCAGTACTTC. This chain joins TRBV10-1 and TRBJ2-5; 14 bases line up with TRBD2. The junction had 7 bases not matched to a gene; V was cut back by 8 bases and J by 5 bases. The CDR3 is made up of 15 amino acids. CDR1 and CDR2 from the germline V gene are WNHNN and SYGVQD (reference sequence).

The chain is built from TRBV29-1 and TRBJ2-1; 9 nucleotides match TRBD2. CDR1 SQVTM and CDR2 ANQGSEA come from the germline V gene. The CDR3 covers 15 residues. Losses at the gene ends were 0 bases for V and 8 bases for J; bases not matched to a gene: 8. The CDR3 bases are TGCAGCGTTGAAGATCCGGCGGGAGGGAGTGATGAGCAGTTCTTC. The encoded protein is CSVEDPAGGSDEQFF.

In regard to this clonotype: Relative to the germline gene, one junction end is altered; a read error may explain this. The rearrangement uses TRBV11-3 and TRBJ2-1; D may be TRBD2 (5 bases). Germline V gene data show CDR1 as SGHNT and CDR2 as YENEEA. The CDR3 contains 13 residues. The CDR3 sequence is CASSFYTGNKQFF. In DNA, the CDR3 is TGTGCTAGCAGCTTCTACACGGGGAATAAGCAGTTCTTC.

CDR3 bases: TGCAGCTCACCGACGGGACAGGGCGACTATGGCTACACCTTC. It yields the protein CSSPTGQGDYGYTF. This rearrangement joins TRBV20-1 to TRBJ1-2; TRBD1 matches 9 bases. Germline V gene sequence: CDR1 DFQATT, CDR2 SNEGSKA (reference sequence). The CDR3 totals 14 residues.

Concerning this clonotype itself: The conserved closing phenylalanine or tryptophan is absent in this CDR3, likely reflecting a read error. V is TRBV29-1 and J is TRBJ1-1, with D uncertain. CDR1 is SQVTM, CDR2 ANQGSEA, per germline. The CDR3 covers 14 residues. CDR3 DNA sequence: TGCAGAGCCGAAAAGGACGGTATGAACACTGAAGCTTTCTAT. Translation: CRAEKDGMNTEAFY.

This rearrangement joins TRBV6-1 to TRBJ2-5; D is unclear. Trimming left V 7 bases short and J 5 bases short, with 17 bases between. Germline CDR1 MNHNS, CDR2 SASEGT. This CDR3 has 14 residues. Written as DNA, the CDR3 is TGTGCCAGCAATGTAAGTCCTTTCGGGGAGACCCAGTACTTC. Encoded protein: CASNVSPFGETQYF.

Regarding this clonotype: Given the absence of the conserved phenylalanine or tryptophan at the CDR3 end, a read error is likely. The rearrangement links TRBV11-3 to TRBJ2-1; TRBD2 aligns across 10 bases. Unmatched junction bases numbered 8, after V lost 4 bases and J lost 2 bases. The germline CDR1 and CDR2 sequences are SGHNT and YENEEA. This CDR3 region has 17 residues. CDR3: CASSSALAGWPYNEQFS. CDR3 coding DNA: TGTGCCAGCAGCTCGGCACTAGCGGGATGGCCCTACAATGAGCAGTTCTCC.

Of note for this clonotype: One junction end disagrees with the germline gene, perhaps due to a read error. The chain combines TRBV12-3 or TRBV12-4 with TRBJ2-1; D is unclear. The CDR3 totals 17 residues. The CDR3 spells CASSLSLSLDTYNEQLF. The CDR3 DNA is TGTGCCAGCAGTTTAAGTCTTTCCCTAGATACCTACAATGAGCAGCTCTTC.

This clonotype has only a few counts. The genes are TRBV6-6 and TRBJ1-5; D not certain. V was shortened by 2 bases and J by 9 bases, with 8 bases between the two germline ends. The CDR3 is 12 residues long. Germline V gives CDR1 MNHNY, CDR2 SVGAGI (reference sequence). Written as DNA, the CDR3 is TGTGCCAGCAGTTACCAAGATGGGCCCCAGCATTTT. This sequence encodes CASSYQDGPQHF.

Worth noting for this clonotype: It may be a read error: a sequence one base away is much more abundant. CDR3 sequence: CSARDPSGYTDMQYF. The CDR3 region has the DNA TGCAGTGCTAGAGATCCCAGCGGCTACACAGATATGCAGTATTTT. The chain uses TRBV20-1 and TRBJ2-3; D may be TRBD2 (5 bases). The CDR3 is 15 amino acids. The germline V gene encodes CDR1 DFQATT and CDR2 SNEGSKA (reference sequence).

As concerns this clonotype: A much more abundant neighbour one base away suggests this may be a read error. The gene calls are TRBV10-3 and TRBJ2-3; weak D call: TRBD1 (6 bases). This CDR3 has 15 amino acids. Germline CDR1 and CDR2: ENHRY and SYGVKD. CDR3: CAIRESQGLADTQYF. DNA of the CDR3: TGTGCCATCAGAGAGTCGCAGGGGTTGGCAGATACGCAGTATTTT.

Worth noting for this clonotype: One junction end does not reproduce the germline sequence, and a read error may be involved. The chain employs TRBV5-5 and TRBJ1-1; D possibly corresponds to TRBD1 (5 bases). The germline CDR1 and CDR2 sequences are SGHKS and YYEKEE (reference sequence). The CDR3 length is 15 residues. The CDR3 DNA reads as TGTGCCAGCAGCCTTATCAGAGACCGGGGCACTGAAGCTCTCTTT. This gives the protein CASSLIRDRGTEALF.

As regards this clonotype: The missing conserved phenylalanine or tryptophan at the end of this CDR3 makes a read error likely. This chain uses TRBV11-2 with TRBJ2-3, with no clear D. The CDR3 has 13 residues. V was trimmed by 7 bases and J by 0 bases, leaving 8 bases between them. CDR1 is SGHAT and CDR2 is FQNNGV in the germline V gene. For the CDR3, the DNA is TGTGCCAGCAACTTCGGTAGCACAGATACGCAGTATTTA. This sequence encodes CASNFGSTDTQYL.

This chain joins TRBV11-2 and TRBJ2-7, with TRBD1 identical over 7 bases. This CDR3 is built from 13 residues. Germline V gene lookup returns CDR1 SGHAT and CDR2 FQNNGV. The CDR3 reads CANSLGGDYEQYV. The CDR3 DNA reads TGTGCCAACAGCTTAGGGGGCGACTACGAGCAGTACGTC.

This clonotype appeared a single time. The germline gene is not matched at one end of the junction; a read error may be the cause. The rearrangement uses TRBV13 and TRBJ1-2; D gene unclear. The V gene's germline CDR1 is PRHDT and CDR2 FYEKMQ (reference sequence). There are 14 residues in the CDR3. CDR3 coding DNA: TGTGCCACCAGCTTAGGAGGGAGGGAGTATGGCTACACCTTC. Its protein is CATSLGGREYGYTF.

On this clonotype itself: This CDR3 is missing its conserved last phenylalanine or tryptophan, likely due to a read error. The chain uses TRBV6-9 and TRBJ2-1, with a possible D match to TRBD2 (6 bases). Germline V gives CDR1 MNHGY, CDR2 SVAAGI. This CDR3 has 14 residues. This CDR3 reads CTNPGDPQSNEQFV. The CDR3 coding sequence is TGTACTAATCCGGGGGACCCCCAGTCCAATGAGCAGTTCGTC.

This clonotype was observed once. The junction and the germline gene differ at one end; a read error may be behind it. This chain joins TRBV6-5 and TRBJ1-5; no reliable D call. CDR1 is MNHEY, CDR2 SVGAGI, per germline. The CDR3 runs 14 residues. The CDR3 coding sequence is TGTACCAGCAGTTACGGATACACGACGCAGCCCCTGCATTTT. Protein sequence: CTSSYGYTTQPLHF.

This clonotype was recorded once. One end of the junction fails to match germline, which may point to a read error. This rearrangement joins TRBV20-1 to TRBJ2-1; a possible D gene is TRBD2 (6 bases). Per the germline V gene, CDR1 is DFQATT and CDR2 is SNEGSKA (reference sequence). This CDR3 comprises 15 residues. CDR3: CSDKRTMDSCNEQFF. The CDR3 coding sequence is TGCAGTGATAAGAGGACTATGGACTCCTGCAATGAGCAGTTCTTC.

V gene TRBV5-6 combines with J gene TRBJ2-7; perhaps TRBD2 as D (5 bases). From germline, CDR1 is SGHDT and CDR2 YYEEEE. The V and J ends lost 2 bases and 2 bases respectively, with 11 bases between them. This CDR3 spans 14 amino acids. Here the CDR3 reads CASSLAASPYEQYF. The CDR3 coding sequence is TGTGCCAGCAGCTTAGCGGCCAGCCCCTACGAGCAGTACTTC.

This chain uses TRBV4-1 with TRBJ2-7, with a weak D call TRBD1 (5 bases). The CDR3 has 15 amino acids. Germline V gives CDR1 MGHRA, CDR2 YSYEKL. V lost 4 bases to trimming and J lost 0 bases, with 13 bases between them. The DNA for the CDR3 is TGCGCCAGCAGCCTGGGGCAGGGCAGCTCCTACGAGCAGTACTTC. Protein sequence: CASSLGQGSSYEQYF.